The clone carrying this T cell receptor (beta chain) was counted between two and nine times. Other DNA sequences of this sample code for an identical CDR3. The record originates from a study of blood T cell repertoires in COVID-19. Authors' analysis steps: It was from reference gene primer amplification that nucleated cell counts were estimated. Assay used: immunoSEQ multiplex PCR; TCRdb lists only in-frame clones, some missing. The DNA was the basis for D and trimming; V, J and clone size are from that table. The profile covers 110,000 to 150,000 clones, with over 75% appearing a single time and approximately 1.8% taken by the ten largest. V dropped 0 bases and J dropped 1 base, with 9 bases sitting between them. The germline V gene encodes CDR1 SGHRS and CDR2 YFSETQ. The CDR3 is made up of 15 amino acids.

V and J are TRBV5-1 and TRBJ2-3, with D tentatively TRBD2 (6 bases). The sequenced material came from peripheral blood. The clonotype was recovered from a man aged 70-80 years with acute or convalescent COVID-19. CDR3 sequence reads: CASSLVGEGTDTQYF. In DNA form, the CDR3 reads TGCGCCAGCAGCTTGGTAGGGGAGGGCACAGATACGCAGTATTTT.